This T cell receptor (beta chain) was captured in a study of cytomegalovirus exposure and HLA in healthy donors. Study-wide points: As was reported, the HLA-A and HLA-B alleles of most subjects were accurately predicted from TCR beta sequences.

This clone has just one count. Its antigen is currently unknown. The CDR3 extends over 15 amino acids. V lost 2 bases to trimming and J lost 3 bases, with 14 bases between them. Germline V gene sequence: CDR1 SGHNT, CDR2 YENEEA. The PCR used 60 Vbeta and 13 Jbeta primers. The protocol was immunoSEQ multiplex PCR, while the TCRdb copy is restricted to in-frame clones and leaves out a portion. Of 95,000 to 100,000 clones in the sample, around 77% were seen once. This rearrangement joins TRBV11-3 to TRBJ2-7; TRBD2 might be the D (7 bases). Sequenced input: PBMCs. The source of this sequence is a female donor in good health and CMV-seronegative. CDR3 nucleotides: TGTGCCAGCAGCTTAAGGGGGGGACTTGGCTACGAGCAGTACTTC. Translation: CASSLRGGLGYEQYF.